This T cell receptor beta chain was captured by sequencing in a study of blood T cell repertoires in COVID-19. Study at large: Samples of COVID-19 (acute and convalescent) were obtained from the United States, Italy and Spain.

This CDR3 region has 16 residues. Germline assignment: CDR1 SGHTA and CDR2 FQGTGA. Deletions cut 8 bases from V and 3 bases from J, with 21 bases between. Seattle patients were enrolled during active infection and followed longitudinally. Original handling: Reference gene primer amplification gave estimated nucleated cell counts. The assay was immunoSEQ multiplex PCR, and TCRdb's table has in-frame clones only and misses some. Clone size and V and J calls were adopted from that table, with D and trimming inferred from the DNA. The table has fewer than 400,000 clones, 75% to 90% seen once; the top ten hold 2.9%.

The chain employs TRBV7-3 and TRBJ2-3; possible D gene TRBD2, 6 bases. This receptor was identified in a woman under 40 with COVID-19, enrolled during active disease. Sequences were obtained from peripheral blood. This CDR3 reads CASGNRVGGGTDTQYF. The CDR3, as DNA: TGTGCCAGCGGCAATCGAGTCGGGGGAGGTACAGATACGCAGTATTTT.